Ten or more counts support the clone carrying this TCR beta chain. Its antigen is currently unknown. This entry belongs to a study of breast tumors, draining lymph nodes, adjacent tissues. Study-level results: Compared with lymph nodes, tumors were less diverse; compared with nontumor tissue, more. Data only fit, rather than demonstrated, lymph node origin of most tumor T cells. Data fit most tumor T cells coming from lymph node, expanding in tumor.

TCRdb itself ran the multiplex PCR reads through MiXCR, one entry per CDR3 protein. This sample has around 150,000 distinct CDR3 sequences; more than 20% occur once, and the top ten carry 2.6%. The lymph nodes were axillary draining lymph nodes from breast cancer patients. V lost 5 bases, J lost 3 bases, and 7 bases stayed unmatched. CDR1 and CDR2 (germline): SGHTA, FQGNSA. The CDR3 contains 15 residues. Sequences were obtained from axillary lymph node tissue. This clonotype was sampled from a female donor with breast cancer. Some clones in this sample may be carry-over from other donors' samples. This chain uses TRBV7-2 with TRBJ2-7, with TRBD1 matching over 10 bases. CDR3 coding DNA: TGTGCCAGCAGCCACCCGGGACAGGGGCTCTACGAGCAGTACTTC. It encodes CASSHPGQGLYEQYF.